This entry lists 2 T cell receptor beta chains sequenced from one sample in a study of radiotherapy plus CTLA-4 blockade in lung cancer. TCRdb's table, derived via immunoSEQ multiplex PCR, lists solely in-frame clones and lacks some. The sample holds more than 90,000 clones, around nine tenths seen once. Sequenced here: peripheral blood, sampled from a patient treated with radiotherapy plus ipilimumab. These receptor sequences come from a human donor with non-small cell lung cancer that progressed on radiotherapy plus ipilimumab.

This sequence joins TRBV5-1 and TRBJ2-2; a weak D match, TRBD1 (6 bases). V lost 3 bases, J lost 6 bases, and 9 bases lay in between. The germline CDR1 and CDR2 sequences are SGHRS and YFSETQ. CDR3 length equals 13 residues. The CDR3 DNA reads TGCGCCAGCAGCTCTTCAGGGGCCGGGGAGCTGTTTTTT. Encoded protein: CASSSSGAGELFF.

The V call is TRBV2, the J call TRBJ2-3; D gene uncertain. The CDR3 consists of 15 residues. V was cut by 3 bases and J by 6 bases, with 16 bases left in between. In germline, CDR1 is SNHLY, CDR2 FYNNEI. CDR3 in DNA: TGTGCCAGCAGTGATGACCGTGGCTCTGTTGATACGCAGTATTTT. Its translation is CASSDDRGSVDTQYF.